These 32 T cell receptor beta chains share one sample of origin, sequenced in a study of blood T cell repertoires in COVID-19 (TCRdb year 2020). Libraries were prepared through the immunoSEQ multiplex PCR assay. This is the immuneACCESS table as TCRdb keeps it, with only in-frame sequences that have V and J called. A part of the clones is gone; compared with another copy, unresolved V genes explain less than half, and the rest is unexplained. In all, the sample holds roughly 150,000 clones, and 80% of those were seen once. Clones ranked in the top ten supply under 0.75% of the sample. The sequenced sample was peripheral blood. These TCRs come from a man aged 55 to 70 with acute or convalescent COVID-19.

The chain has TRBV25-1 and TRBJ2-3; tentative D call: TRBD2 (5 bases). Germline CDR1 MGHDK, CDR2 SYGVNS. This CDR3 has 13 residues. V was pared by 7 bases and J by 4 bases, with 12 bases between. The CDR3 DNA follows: TGTGCCAGCAAGGGAGTTGGTGCAGATACGCAGTATTTT. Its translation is CASKGVGADTQYF.

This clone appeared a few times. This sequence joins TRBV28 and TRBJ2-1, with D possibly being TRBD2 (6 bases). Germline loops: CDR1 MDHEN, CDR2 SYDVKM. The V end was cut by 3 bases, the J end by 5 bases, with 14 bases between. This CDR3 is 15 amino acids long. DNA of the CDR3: TGTGCCAGCAGTTTCTCGCTAGCGAGAAACAATGAGCAGTTCTTC. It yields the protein CASSFSLARNNEQFF.

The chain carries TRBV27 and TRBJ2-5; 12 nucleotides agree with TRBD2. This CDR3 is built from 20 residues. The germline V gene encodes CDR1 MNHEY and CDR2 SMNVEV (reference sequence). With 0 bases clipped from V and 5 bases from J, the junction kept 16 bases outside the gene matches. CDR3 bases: TGTGCCAGCAGTTTATCCGTCGCGCTCCTAGCGGGAGGGCCGGGGGAGACCCAGTACTTC. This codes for CASSLSVALLAGGPGETQYF.

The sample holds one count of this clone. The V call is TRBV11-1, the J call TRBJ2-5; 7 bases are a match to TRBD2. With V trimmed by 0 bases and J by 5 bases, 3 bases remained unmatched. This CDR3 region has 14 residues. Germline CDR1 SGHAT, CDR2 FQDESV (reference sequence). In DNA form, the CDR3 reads TGTGCCAGCAGCTTAGCGCGGGAGCGCGAGACCCAGTACTTC. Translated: CASSLARERETQYF.

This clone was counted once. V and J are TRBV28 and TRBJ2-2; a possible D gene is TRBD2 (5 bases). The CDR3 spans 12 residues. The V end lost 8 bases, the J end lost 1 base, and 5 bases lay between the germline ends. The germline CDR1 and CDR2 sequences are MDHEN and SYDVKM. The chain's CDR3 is CASEGNTGELFF. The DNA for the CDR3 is TGTGCCAGCGAGGGGAACACCGGGGAGCTGTTTTTT.

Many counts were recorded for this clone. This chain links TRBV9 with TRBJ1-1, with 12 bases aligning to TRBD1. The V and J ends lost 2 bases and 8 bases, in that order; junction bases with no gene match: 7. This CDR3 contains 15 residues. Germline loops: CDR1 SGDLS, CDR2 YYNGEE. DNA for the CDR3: TGTGCCAGCAGCGTTCAGGGACAGGGGGCAGAAGAAGCTTTCTTT. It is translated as CASSVQGQGAEEAFF.

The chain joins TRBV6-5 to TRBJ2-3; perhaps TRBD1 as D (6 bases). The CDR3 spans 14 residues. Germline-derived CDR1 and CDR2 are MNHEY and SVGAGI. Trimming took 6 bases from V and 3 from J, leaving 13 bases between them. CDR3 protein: CASRDGGRTDTQYF. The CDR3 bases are TGTGCCAGCAGGGATGGGGGCAGGACAGATACGCAGTATTTT.

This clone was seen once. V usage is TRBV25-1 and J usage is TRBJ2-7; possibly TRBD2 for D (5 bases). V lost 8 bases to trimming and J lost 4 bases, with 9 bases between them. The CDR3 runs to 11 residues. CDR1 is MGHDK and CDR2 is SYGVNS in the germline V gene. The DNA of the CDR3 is TGTGCCAGCTCTTCGGGATACGAGCAGTACTTC. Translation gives CASSSGYEQYF.

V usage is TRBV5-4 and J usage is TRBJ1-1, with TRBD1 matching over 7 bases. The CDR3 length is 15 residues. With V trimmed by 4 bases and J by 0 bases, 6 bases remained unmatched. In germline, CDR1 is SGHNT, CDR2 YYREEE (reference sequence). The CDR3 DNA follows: TGTGCCAGCAGCCGCGCGGACAGGATGAACACTGAAGCTTTCTTT. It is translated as CASSRADRMNTEAFF.

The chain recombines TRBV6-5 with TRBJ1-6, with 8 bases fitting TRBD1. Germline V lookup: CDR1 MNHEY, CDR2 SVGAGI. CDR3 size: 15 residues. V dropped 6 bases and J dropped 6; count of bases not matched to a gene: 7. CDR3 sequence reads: CASRLQGAANSPLHF. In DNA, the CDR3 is TGTGCCAGCAGGCTTCAGGGGGCTGCTAATTCACCCCTCCACTTT.

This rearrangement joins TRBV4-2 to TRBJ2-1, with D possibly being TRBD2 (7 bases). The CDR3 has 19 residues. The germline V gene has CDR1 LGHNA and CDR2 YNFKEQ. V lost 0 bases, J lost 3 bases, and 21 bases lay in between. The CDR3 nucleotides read TGTGCCAGCAGCCAAGACGTGACCGGGGGCGGGAGCGGCTACAATGAGCAGTTCTTC. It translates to CASSQDVTGGGSGYNEQFF.

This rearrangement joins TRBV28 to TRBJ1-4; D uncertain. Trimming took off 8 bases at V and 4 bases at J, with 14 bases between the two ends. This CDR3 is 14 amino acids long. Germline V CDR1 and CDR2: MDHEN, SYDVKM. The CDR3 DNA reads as TGTGCCAGCGGACTAGGAGTTAATAATGAAAAACTGTTTTTT. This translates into CASGLGVNNEKLFF.

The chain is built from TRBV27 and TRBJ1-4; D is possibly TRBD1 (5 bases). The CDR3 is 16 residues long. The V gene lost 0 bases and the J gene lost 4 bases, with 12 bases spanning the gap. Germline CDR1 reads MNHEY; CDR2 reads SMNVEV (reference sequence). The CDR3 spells CASSLSGGAINEKLFF. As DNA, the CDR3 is TGTGCCAGCAGTTTATCGGGAGGGGCCATTAATGAAAAACTGTTTTTT.

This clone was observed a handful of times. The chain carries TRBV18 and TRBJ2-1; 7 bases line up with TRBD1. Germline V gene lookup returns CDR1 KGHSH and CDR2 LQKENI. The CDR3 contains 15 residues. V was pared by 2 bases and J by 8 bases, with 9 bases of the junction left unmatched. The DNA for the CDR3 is TGTGCCAGCTCACCATCATCCGGGACAGCATATGAGCAGTTCTTC. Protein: CASSPSSGTAYEQFF.

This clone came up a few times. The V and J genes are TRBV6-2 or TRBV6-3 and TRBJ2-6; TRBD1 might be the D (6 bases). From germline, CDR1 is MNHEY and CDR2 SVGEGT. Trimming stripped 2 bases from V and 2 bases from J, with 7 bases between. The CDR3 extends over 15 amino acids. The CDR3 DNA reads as TGTGCCAGCAGTTACGGGGGCGCTGGGGCCAACGTCCTGACTTTC. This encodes CASSYGGAGANVLTF.

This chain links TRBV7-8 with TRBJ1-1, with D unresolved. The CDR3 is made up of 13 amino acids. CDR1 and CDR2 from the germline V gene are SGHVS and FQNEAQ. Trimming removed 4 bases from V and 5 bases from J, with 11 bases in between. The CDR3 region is CASSSMTGTEAFF. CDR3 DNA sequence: TGTGCCAGCAGCTCCATGACGGGGACTGAAGCTTTCTTT.

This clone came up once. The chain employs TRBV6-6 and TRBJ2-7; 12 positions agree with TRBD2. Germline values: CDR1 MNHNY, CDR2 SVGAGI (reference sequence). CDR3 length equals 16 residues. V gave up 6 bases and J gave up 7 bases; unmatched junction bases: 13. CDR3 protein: CASRFQTSGRGSEQYF. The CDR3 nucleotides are TGTGCCAGCAGGTTCCAGACTAGCGGGAGAGGGAGTGAGCAGTACTTC.

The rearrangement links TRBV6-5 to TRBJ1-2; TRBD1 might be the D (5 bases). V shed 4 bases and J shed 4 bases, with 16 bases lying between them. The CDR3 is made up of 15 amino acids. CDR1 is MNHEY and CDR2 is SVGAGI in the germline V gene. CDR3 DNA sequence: TGTGCCAGCAGTTCCCCCCGGGGGGGGTCCTATGGCTACACCTTC. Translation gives CASSSPRGGSYGYTF.

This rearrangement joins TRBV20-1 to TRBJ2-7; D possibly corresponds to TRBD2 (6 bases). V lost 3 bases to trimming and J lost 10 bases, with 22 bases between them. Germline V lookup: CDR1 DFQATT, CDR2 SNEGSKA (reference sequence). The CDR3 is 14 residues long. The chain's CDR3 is CSASTAAGSTGQYF. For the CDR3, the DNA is TGCAGTGCTAGTACGGCGGCGGGGTCAACGGGTCAGTACTTC.

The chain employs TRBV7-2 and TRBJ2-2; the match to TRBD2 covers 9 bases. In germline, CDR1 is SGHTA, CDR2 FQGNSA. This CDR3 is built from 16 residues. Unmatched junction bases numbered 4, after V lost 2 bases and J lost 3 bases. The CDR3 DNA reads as TGTGCCAGCAGCTTACAAGCGGGGGGACACACCGGGGAGCTGTTTTTT. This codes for CASSLQAGGHTGELFF.

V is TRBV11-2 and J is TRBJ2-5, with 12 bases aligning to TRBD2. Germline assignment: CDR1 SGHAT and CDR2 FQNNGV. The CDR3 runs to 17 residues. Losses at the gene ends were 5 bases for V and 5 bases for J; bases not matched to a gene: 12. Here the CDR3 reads CASSVSSGGATGETQYF. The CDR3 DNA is TGTGCCAGCAGCGTATCTAGCGGGGGGGCGACGGGGGAGACCCAGTACTTC.

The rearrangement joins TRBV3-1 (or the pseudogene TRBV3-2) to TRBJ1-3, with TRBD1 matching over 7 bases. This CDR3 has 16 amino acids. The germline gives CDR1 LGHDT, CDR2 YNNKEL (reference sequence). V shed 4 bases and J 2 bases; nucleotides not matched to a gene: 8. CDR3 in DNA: TGTGCCAGCAGCCCCCTTGCAGGGGGGCCTGGAAACACCATATATTTT. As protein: CASSPLAGGPGNTIYF.

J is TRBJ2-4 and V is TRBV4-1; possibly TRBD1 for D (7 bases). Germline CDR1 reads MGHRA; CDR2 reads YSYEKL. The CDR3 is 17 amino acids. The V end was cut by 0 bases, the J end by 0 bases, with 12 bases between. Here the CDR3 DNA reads TGCGCCAGCAGCCAAGAAGGTCAGGGGGGAGCCAAAAACATTCAGTACTTC. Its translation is CASSQEGQGGAKNIQYF.

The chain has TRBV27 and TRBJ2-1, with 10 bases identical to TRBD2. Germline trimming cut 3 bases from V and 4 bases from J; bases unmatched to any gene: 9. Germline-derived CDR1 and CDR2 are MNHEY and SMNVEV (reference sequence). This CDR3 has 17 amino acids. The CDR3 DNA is TGTGCCAGCAGTTTTTCCCGGACTAGCGGAGATTACAATGAGCAGTTCTTC. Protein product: CASSFSRTSGDYNEQFF.

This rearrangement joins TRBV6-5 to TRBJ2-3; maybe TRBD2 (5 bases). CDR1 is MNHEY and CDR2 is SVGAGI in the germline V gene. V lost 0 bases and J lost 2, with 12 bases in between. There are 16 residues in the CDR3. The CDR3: CASSYSNSGNTDTQYF. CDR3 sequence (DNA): TGTGCCAGCAGTTACTCGAACAGCGGAAACACAGATACGCAGTATTTT.

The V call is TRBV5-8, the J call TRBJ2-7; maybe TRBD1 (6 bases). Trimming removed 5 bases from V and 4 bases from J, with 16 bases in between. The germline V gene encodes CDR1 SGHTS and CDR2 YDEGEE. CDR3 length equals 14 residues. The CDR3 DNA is TGTGCCAGCAGGAGGAGACAGGAACTGTACGAGCAGTACTTC. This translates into CASRRRQELYEQYF.

The CDR3 region has the DNA TGTGCCAGCAGTCCCTACTCCACCGGGGAGCTGTTTTTT. Amino acids: CASSPYSTGELFF. The V call is TRBV9, the J call TRBJ2-2; D gene unclear. The CDR3 has 13 amino acids. CDR1 and CDR2 (germline): SGDLS, YYNGEE. Trimming stripped 5 bases from V and 4 bases from J, with 9 bases between.

CDR3 sequence: CASRVRREPTEAFF. In DNA form, the CDR3 reads TGTGCCAGTAGGGTCAGACGGGAACCCACTGAAGCTTTCTTT. The chain joins TRBV19 to TRBJ1-1; no clear D. V was cut by 6 bases and J by 4 bases, with 15 bases left in between. The CDR3 is made up of 14 amino acids. Germline lookup yields CDR1 LNHDA and CDR2 SQIVND (reference sequence). The whole variable domain, filled in from reference TRBV19 and TRBJ1-1, reads DGGITQSPKYLFRKEGQNVTLSCEQNLNHDAMYWYRQDPGQGLRLIYYSQIVNDFQKGDIAEGYSVSREKKESFPLTVTSAQKNPTAFYLCASRVRREPTEAFFGQGTRLTVV.

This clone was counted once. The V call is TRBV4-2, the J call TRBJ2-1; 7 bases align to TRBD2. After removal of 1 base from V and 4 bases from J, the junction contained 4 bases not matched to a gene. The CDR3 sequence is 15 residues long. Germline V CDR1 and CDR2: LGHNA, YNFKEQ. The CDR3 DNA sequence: TGTGCCAGCAGCCAAGGTCTAGCGGCTTACAATGAGCAGTTCTTC. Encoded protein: CASSQGLAAYNEQFF.

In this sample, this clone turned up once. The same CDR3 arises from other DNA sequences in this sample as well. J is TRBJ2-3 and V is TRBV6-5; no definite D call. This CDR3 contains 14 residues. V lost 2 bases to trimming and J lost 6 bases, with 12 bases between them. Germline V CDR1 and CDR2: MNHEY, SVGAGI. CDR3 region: CASSYGQRRDTQYF. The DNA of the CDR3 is TGTGCCAGCAGTTACGGGCAACGAAGGGATACGCAGTATTTT.

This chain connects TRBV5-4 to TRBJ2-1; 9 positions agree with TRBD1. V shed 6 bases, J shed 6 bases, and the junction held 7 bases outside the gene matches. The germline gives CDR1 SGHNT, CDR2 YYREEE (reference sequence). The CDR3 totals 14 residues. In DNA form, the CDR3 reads TGTGCCAGCACCTCGTGGGACAGGGTCAATGAGCAGTTCTTC. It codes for CASTSWDRVNEQFF.

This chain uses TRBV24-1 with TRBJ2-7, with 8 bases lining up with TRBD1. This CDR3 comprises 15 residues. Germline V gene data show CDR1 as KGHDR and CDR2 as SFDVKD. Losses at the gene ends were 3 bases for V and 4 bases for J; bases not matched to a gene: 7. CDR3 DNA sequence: TGTGCCACCAGTGATGGTCGACAGGGGCGGTACGAGCAGTACTTC. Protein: CATSDGRQGRYEQYF.